This T cell receptor beta chain was recovered during a study of blood T cells in healthy people across ages. At the level of the study: Roughly one uniquely barcoded beta molecule per two T cells was captured. Findings and limits, study-wide: Estimated diversity that came from one million T cells was considered an underestimate.

The germline V gene encodes CDR1 DFQATT and CDR2 SNEGSKA (reference sequence). This CDR3 is 16 amino acids long. With 1 base removed from V and 2 bases from J, the gap between germline ends came to 18 bases. Together with a sample-barcoded 5' primer, a J-beta primer mix was included in a second PCR lasting 7 to 11 cycles. A template-switch adaptor that had 12 random nucleotides put a tag on each cDNA molecule. Using its own MiXCR run on the 5' RACE reads, TCRdb lists one record per CDR3 protein. The data contain roughly 730,000 distinct CDR3 sequences, about 61% of them seen just once; the ten biggest clones take up around 24%. The draw of peripheral blood yielded roughly 9.1 milliliters from each donor. In regard to this clonotype: Its matching antigen is unknown.

The clonotype was recovered from a man aged 35 to 55 in good health. Sequencing was done on a sample of blood. V usage is TRBV20-1 and J usage is TRBJ2-7; D remains unclear. In DNA form, the CDR3 reads TGCAGTGCTAGAGTTACCCGACCGAATCTCCCCTACGAGCAGTACTTC. This encodes CSARVTRPNLPYEQYF.